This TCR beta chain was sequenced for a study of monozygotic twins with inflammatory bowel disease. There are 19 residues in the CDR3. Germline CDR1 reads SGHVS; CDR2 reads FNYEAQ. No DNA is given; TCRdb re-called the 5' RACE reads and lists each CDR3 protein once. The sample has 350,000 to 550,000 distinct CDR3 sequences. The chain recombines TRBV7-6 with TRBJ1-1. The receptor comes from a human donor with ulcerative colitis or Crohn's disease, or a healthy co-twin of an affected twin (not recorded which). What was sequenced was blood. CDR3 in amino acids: CASSQDPRGAVGGNTEAFF.